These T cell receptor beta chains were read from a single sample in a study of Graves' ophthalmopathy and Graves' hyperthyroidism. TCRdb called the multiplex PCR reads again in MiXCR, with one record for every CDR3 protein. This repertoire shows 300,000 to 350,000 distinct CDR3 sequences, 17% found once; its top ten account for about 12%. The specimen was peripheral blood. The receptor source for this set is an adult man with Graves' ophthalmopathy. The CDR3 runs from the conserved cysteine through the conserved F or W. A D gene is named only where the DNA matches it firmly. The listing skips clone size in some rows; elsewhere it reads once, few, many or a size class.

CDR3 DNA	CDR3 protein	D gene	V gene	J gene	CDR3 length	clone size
TGTGCCAGCAGCTTAGTAGTGACAGCGGACACCGGGGAGCTGTTTTTT	CASSLVVTADTGELFF	.	TRBV11-3	TRBJ2-2	16	.
TGCAGTGCTAGAGTCTTGGGGGACAGTAACTATGGCTACACCTTC	CSARVLGDSNYGYTF	TRBD1	TRBV20-1	TRBJ1-2	15	many
TGTGCCAGCTCACCATCCGGAGCACCCCACGAGCAGTACTTC	CASSPSGAPHEQYF	.	TRBV18	TRBJ2-7	14	many
TGTGCCAGCAGTTTTCCCTCGGCCTATGGCTACACCTTC	CASSFPSAYGYTF	.	TRBV28	TRBJ1-2	13	many
TGTGCCTGGAGAACAACGGACAGCTATGGCTACACCTTC	CAWRTTDSYGYTF	.	TRBV30	TRBJ1-2	13	many
TGTGCCAGCAGTTTAGAAGGGACAGGGGTAAACCCTCTCTATGGCTACACCTTC	CASSLEGTGVNPLYGYTF	TRBD1	TRBV27	TRBJ1-2	18	many
TGTGCCAGCAGTTCCACGACTCCGCCGCTGCGGGAGACCCAGTACTTC	CASSSTTPPLRETQYF	.	TRBV28	TRBJ2-5	16	many
TGCAGCGTAGCTGGCCGGGACAACTCCTACGAGCAGTACTTC	CSVAGRDNSYEQYF	.	TRBV29-1	TRBJ2-7	14	many
TGTGCCAGCAGTTTAGGCGGGGCCGAGCAGTACTTC	CASSLGGAEQYF	.	TRBV6-2/TRBV6-3	TRBJ2-7	12	.
TGTGCCAGCAGTTATTGGGACAGGGGTGGGCCCCAGCATTTT	CASSYWDRGGPQHF	TRBD1	TRBV6-5	TRBJ1-5	14	many
TGCGCCAGCAGCTTGGGAGCCATGAACACTGAAGCTTTCTTT	CASSLGAMNTEAFF	.	TRBV5-1	TRBJ1-1	14	once
TGTGCCAGCAGGTCTAGGGGGACACCTAACTATGGCTACACCTTC	CASRSRGTPNYGYTF	.	TRBV28	TRBJ1-2	15	many
TGTGCCTGGAGTGTAGATGAGGCGTACGAGCAGTACTTC	CAWSVDEAYEQYF	.	TRBV30	TRBJ2-7	13	many
TGTGCCTGGACCAGGACAGGGAACCACCAAGAGACCCAGTACTTC	CAWTRTGNHQETQYF	TRBD1	TRBV30	TRBJ2-5	15	many
TGTGCCATCAGTGATGAGAGTTTTCCCTACGAGCAGTACTTC	CAISDESFPYEQYF	.	TRBV10-3	TRBJ2-7	14	many
TGTGCCAGCAGCTTATTGGACTCCTACGAGCAGTACTTC	CASSLLDSYEQYF	.	TRBV7-9	TRBJ2-7	13	many
TGTGCCAGCAGCTTAGTCGGGACCAGCCAAGAGACCCAGTACTTC	CASSLVGTSQETQYF	.	TRBV13	TRBJ2-5	15	many
TGCAGTGCGGGAGGGTCCGCGGGAGCCTACGAGCAGTACTTC	CSAGGSAGAYEQYF	TRBD2	TRBV20-1	TRBJ2-7	14	many
TGCGCCAGCAGCTCGACAGGCCTGCCACAAGAGACCCAGTACTTC	CASSSTGLPQETQYF	.	TRBV5-1	TRBJ2-5	15	many
TGTGCCAGCAGCGTTCGACTGAAAGAGACCCAGTACTTC	CASSVRLKETQYF	.	TRBV7-8	TRBJ2-5	13	few
TGCGCCAGCAGCCGCGTTCAGGGAATAGCATTAGAGACCCAGTACTTC	CASSRVQGIALETQYF	.	TRBV4-1	TRBJ2-5	16	few
TGTGCCAGCAGAGCTGGGACAGGGGGGAACGAGCAGTACTTC	CASRAGTGGNEQYF	TRBD1	TRBV2	TRBJ2-7	14	many
TGTGCCAGCAGGGTAGTGAACACCGGGGAGCTGTTTTTT	CASRVVNTGELFF	.	TRBV28	TRBJ2-2	13	many
TGTGCCAGCAGTCAAGCGGGACGGTCTGGAAACACCATATATTTT	CASSQAGRSGNTIYF	.	TRBV6-1	TRBJ1-3	15	.
TGTGCCAGTAGTTCCGGACTAGCAGCGACCTACGAGCAGTACTTC	CASSSGLAATYEQYF	TRBD2	TRBV19	TRBJ2-7	15	.
TGTGCCAGTAGCCAGGGAAAGAACACTGAAGCTTTCTTT	CASSQGKNTEAFF	.	TRBV19	TRBJ1-1	13	many
TGTGCCAGCAGTGTCACGGGACAGCTATCCTACGAGCAGTACTTC	CASSVTGQLSYEQYF	TRBD1	TRBV27	TRBJ2-7	15	many
TGTGCCAGCAGCTTTGACAGGGGGAGCCGACCCTACGAGCAGTACTTC	CASSFDRGSRPYEQYF	TRBD1	TRBV2	TRBJ2-7	16	many
TGTGCCAGCAGCCCCGACGGGACAGGAGGACTAGCGGGGGGATACGAGCAGTACTTC	CASSPDGTGGLAGGYEQYF	TRBD2	TRBV6-5	TRBJ2-7	19	many
TGCGCCAGCAGCCAAGATTCCGGGAACACTGAAGCTTTCTTT	CASSQDSGNTEAFF	.	TRBV4-3	TRBJ1-1	14	many
TGTGCCAGCAGTCATACAGGGTCCCAAGAGACCCAGTACTTC	CASSHTGSQETQYF	.	TRBV12-3/TRBV12-4	TRBJ2-5	14	.